These 22 T cell receptor beta chains were all obtained from the same sample, sequenced in a study of beta chain features in type 1 diabetes. The sequenced template was cDNA made from the entire isolated RNA. Sequencing used immunoSEQ multiplex PCR; TCRdb keeps in-frame clones, though not all of them. The repertoire holds about 40,000 clones, with roughly 50% as singletons. Sequenced material: stem cell memory CD4+ T cells from blood. These TCRs come from a woman in her twenties or thirties in good health.

V usage is TRBV7-6 and J usage is TRBJ2-7; tentative D call: TRBD2 (6 bases). Germline lookup yields CDR1 SGHVS and CDR2 FNYEAQ. Trimming stripped 3 bases from V and 4 bases from J, with 16 bases between. The length of the CDR3 is 15 residues. The CDR3 region is CASSLRPGGEYEQYF. CDR3 bases: TGTGCCAGCAGCTTGCGCCCCGGGGGAGAGTACGAGCAGTACTTC.

J is TRBJ1-1 and V is TRBV6-5, with 8 bases lining up with TRBD1. J was trimmed by 4 bases and V by 6 bases; bases with no gene match: 4. CDR1 is MNHEY and CDR2 is SVGAGI in the germline V gene. The CDR3 runs 13 residues. The CDR3 nucleotides are TGTGCCAGCAGAGCCGACAGGGGCACTGAAGCTTTCTTT. It translates to CASRADRGTEAFF.

This clone has a handful of counts. The chain joins TRBV28 to TRBJ2-3; 8 nucleotides align to TRBD1. Germline CDR1 reads MDHEN; CDR2 reads SYDVKM. This CDR3 is 13 amino acids long. CDR3 residues: CASLQGVTDTQYF. CDR3 nucleotides: TGTGCGTCTTTACAGGGGGTTACAGATACGCAGTATTTT.

This clone was recorded only once. This sequence joins TRBV11-2 and TRBJ2-2; the D is unclear. V shed 4 bases and J shed 5 bases, with 5 bases lying between them. This CDR3 spans 12 amino acids. In germline, CDR1 is SGHAT, CDR2 FQNNGV. CDR3 bases: TGTGCCAGCAGCTGGAGAACCGGGGAGCTGTTTTTT. Translated, it gives CASSWRTGELFF.

The chain combines TRBV19 with TRBJ2-1, with 11 bases identical to TRBD2. Germline assignment: CDR1 LNHDA and CDR2 SQIVND (reference sequence). Unmatched junction bases numbered 5, after V lost 5 bases and J lost 5 bases. This CDR3 comprises 15 residues. The CDR3: CASSHSGRAHNEQFF. As DNA, the CDR3 is TGTGCCAGTAGTCATAGCGGGAGGGCCCACAATGAGCAGTTCTTC.

This clone appeared a single time. The chain couples TRBV18 to TRBJ1-2, with D possibly TRBD1 on 6 matching bases. Looked up from germline, CDR1 is KGHSH and CDR2 is LQKENI. The V gene lost 6 bases and the J gene lost 6 bases, with 14 bases spanning the gap. The CDR3 consists of 13 residues. The CDR3 loop is CASSPGEWDGYTF. CDR3 sequence (DNA): TGTGCCAGCTCGCCAGGGGAGTGGGATGGCTACACCTTC.

The J gene is TRBJ2-1, the V gene TRBV30, with 12 bases identical to TRBD2. This CDR3 is 14 amino acids long. The germline gives CDR1 GTSNPN, CDR2 SVGIG (reference sequence). Trimming at V came to 8 bases and at J to 8 bases, leaving 10 bases not matched to a gene. The CDR3 DNA reads as TGTGCCATTGGCCGACTAGCGGGAGAGCATGAGCAGTTCTTC. This sequence encodes CAIGRLAGEHEQFF.

V and J are TRBV27 and TRBJ2-1; TRBD2 agrees at 11 bases. Looked up from germline, CDR1 is MNHEY and CDR2 is SMNVEV (reference sequence). This CDR3 has 15 amino acids. Trimming removed 1 base from V and 7 bases from J; junction bases left unmatched: 3. In nucleotides, the CDR3 is TGTGCCAGCAGTTTATTGGCTAGCGGGGGGAATGAGCAGTTCTTC. Translating gives CASSLLASGGNEQFF.

In this sample, this clone turned up once. The chain has TRBV7-2 and TRBJ1-6; 8 bases agree with TRBD1. V dropped 5 bases and J dropped 7; count of bases not matched to a gene: 1. The CDR3 runs to 13 residues. The germline gives CDR1 SGHTA, CDR2 FQGNSA. CDR3 coding DNA: TGTGCCAGCAGCGACAGGGGCAATTCACCCCTCCACTTT. The encoded protein is CASSDRGNSPLHF.

A few counts support this clone. The chain carries TRBV7-2 and TRBJ2-1; D not certain. The V end lost 6 bases, the J end lost 4 bases, and 4 bases lay between the germline ends. The CDR3 sequence is 11 residues long. CDR1 SGHTA and CDR2 FQGNSA come from the germline V gene. CDR3 nucleotide sequence: TGTGCCAGCAGACAGTACAATGAGCAGTTCTTC. Encoded protein: CASRQYNEQFF.

The chain carries TRBV30 and TRBJ2-2; D is undetermined. Germline V lookup: CDR1 GTSNPN, CDR2 SVGIG (reference sequence). V gave up 2 bases and J gave up 6 bases, with 13 bases separating them. The CDR3 is 14 residues long. The CDR3 sequence is CAWSRQIGPGELFF. CDR3 coding DNA: TGTGCCTGGAGTAGGCAAATTGGGCCCGGGGAGCTGTTTTTT.

This chain links TRBV6-6 with TRBJ2-6; D possibly corresponds to TRBD1 (6 bases). This CDR3 is built from 15 residues. The germline V and J ends were trimmed by 4 bases and 0 bases, with 7 bases remaining between them. Germline CDR1 MNHNY, CDR2 SVGAGI (reference sequence). The CDR3 nucleotides read TGTGCCAGCAGTTCGACAGGCTCTGGGGCCAACGTCCTGACTTTC. It specifies CASSSTGSGANVLTF.

As to this clone: At the DNA level, this CDR3 is encoded by other sequences in the same sample as well. The rearrangement links TRBV27 to TRBJ2-2; 14 nucleotides agree with TRBD2. Germline loops: CDR1 MNHEY, CDR2 SMNVEV (reference sequence). With V trimmed by 4 bases and J by 4 bases, 8 bases remained unmatched. This CDR3 comprises 18 residues. The DNA for the CDR3 is TGTGCCAGCAGTTCCCCGGGACTAGCGGGAGTCGGCACCGGGGAGCTGTTTTTT. Its protein product is CASSSPGLAGVGTGELFF.

This rearrangement joins TRBV5-4 to TRBJ1-1; D is possibly TRBD1 (5 bases). The germline CDR1 and CDR2 sequences are SGHNT and YYREEE (reference sequence). CDR3 size: 15 residues. Between the trimmed V and J ends, which lost 1 base and 1 base, there was a span of 11 bases. The CDR3 loop is CASSLFGGENTEAFF. In DNA, the CDR3 is TGTGCCAGCAGCTTGTTCGGGGGTGAGAACACTGAAGCTTTCTTT. Full variable domain (rest looked up from reference TRBV5-4 and TRBJ1-1): ETGVTQSPTHLIKTRGQQVTLRCSSQSGHNTVSWYQQALGQGPQFIFQYYREEENGRGNFPPRFSGLQFPNYSSELNVNALELDDSALYLCASSLFGGENTEAFFGQGTRLTVV.

This clone was observed a few times. The CDR3 here is CASSLGGAYSNQPQHF. The CDR3 DNA is TGTGCCAGCAGCTTGGGGGGAGCTTATAGCAATCAGCCCCAGCATTTT. J is TRBJ1-5 and V is TRBV5-4; no clear D gene. This CDR3 contains 16 residues. Trimming left V 0 bases short and J 0 bases short, with 10 bases between. CDR1 and CDR2 (germline): SGHNT, YYREEE (reference sequence).

This clone was detected a few times. The chain links TRBV30 to TRBJ1-5; D may be TRBD1 (6 bases). Germline assignment: CDR1 GTSNPN and CDR2 SVGIG (reference sequence). The V gene lost 0 bases and the J gene lost 8 bases, with 11 bases spanning the gap. This CDR3 is 13 amino acids long. CDR3 sequence: CAWSVQGEKPQHF. Written as DNA, the CDR3 is TGTGCCTGGAGTGTACAGGGTGAAAAGCCCCAGCATTTT. The complete variable domain, with remaining parts taken from reference TRBV30 and TRBJ1-5, reads SQTIHQWPATLVQPVGSPLSLECTVEGTSNPNLYWYRQAAGRGLQLLFYSVGIGQISSEVPQNLSASRPQDRQFILSSKKLLLSDSGFYLCAWSVQGEKPQHFGDGTRLSIL.

V gene TRBV7-3 combines with J gene TRBJ2-5, with TRBD2 identical over 9 bases. V shed 1 base and J 1 base; nucleotides not matched to a gene: 7. The CDR3 loop spans 17 amino acids. Germline-derived CDR1 and CDR2 are SGHTA and FQGTGA. For the CDR3, the DNA is TGTGCCAGCAGCTTAATGCCGGCGGGAGGGACCCAAGAGACCCAGTACTTC. Residues: CASSLMPAGGTQETQYF.

J is TRBJ1-5 and V is TRBV27; no reliable D call. The CDR3 consists of 10 residues. Germline CDR1 reads MNHEY; CDR2 reads SMNVEV (reference sequence). V shed 7 bases and J shed 11 bases, with 9 bases lying between them. The CDR3 sequence: CASIRPAQHF. CDR3 sequence (DNA): TGTGCCAGCATCCGCCCGGCCCAGCATTTT.

This chain connects TRBV4-3 to TRBJ2-1; possibly TRBD2 for D (5 bases). Looked up from germline, CDR1 is LGHNA and CDR2 is YSLEER. With 0 bases removed from V and 1 base from J, the gap between germline ends came to 13 bases. There are 17 residues in the CDR3. The CDR3 sequence is CASSQDVGGGSYNEQFF. The CDR3 DNA reads as TGCGCCAGCAGCCAAGACGTTGGAGGTGGATCCTACAATGAGCAGTTCTTC.

The rearrangement links TRBV6-1 to TRBJ2-2; D may be TRBD2 (7 bases). Between the trimmed V and J ends, which lost 9 bases and 7 bases, there was a span of 21 bases. CDR3 length equals 15 residues. Germline V lookup: CDR1 MNHNS, CDR2 SASEGT. The CDR3 sequence: CASREAVYRVGELFF. As DNA, the CDR3 is TGTGCCAGTCGGGAGGCCGTGTACAGGGTCGGGGAGCTGTTTTTT.

In its sample, this clone was seen a few times. The chain has TRBV5-1 and TRBJ2-5; 7 bases are shared with TRBD1. Trimming removed 2 bases from V and 3 bases from J; junction bases left unmatched: 1. CDR3 length equals 13 residues. Per the germline V gene, CDR1 is SGHRS and CDR2 is YFSETQ. The CDR3 DNA is TGCGCCAGCAGCTTCACAGGGGAAGAGACCCAGTACTTC. Its translation is CASSFTGEETQYF. The full variable domain, its missing parts supplied by reference TRBV5-1 and TRBJ2-5, is KAGVTQTPRYLIKTRGQQVTLSCSPISGHRSVSWYQQTPGQGLQFLFEYFSETQRNKGNFPGRFSGRQFSNSRSEMNVSTLELGDSALYLCASSFTGEETQYFGPGTRLLVL.

The gene calls are TRBV29-1 and TRBJ1-5; possible D gene TRBD1, 6 bases. Germline CDR1 reads SQVTM; CDR2 reads ANQGSEA. This CDR3 region has 13 residues. Trimming removed 5 bases from V and 5 bases from J, with 13 bases in between. The CDR3 loop is CSVSTGGDQPQHF. The DNA for the CDR3 is TGCAGCGTTTCGACAGGCGGCGATCAGCCCCAGCATTTT.